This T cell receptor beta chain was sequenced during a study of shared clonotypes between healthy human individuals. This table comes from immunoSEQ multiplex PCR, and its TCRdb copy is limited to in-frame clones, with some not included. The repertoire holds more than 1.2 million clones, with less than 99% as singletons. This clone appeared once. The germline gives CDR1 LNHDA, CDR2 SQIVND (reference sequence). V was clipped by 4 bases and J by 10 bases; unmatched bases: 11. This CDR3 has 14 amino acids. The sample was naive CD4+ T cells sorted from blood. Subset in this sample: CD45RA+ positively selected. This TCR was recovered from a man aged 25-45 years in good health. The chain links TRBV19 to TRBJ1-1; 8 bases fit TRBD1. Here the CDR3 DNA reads TGTGCCAGTAGTAGGACAGGGATCGATGAATCAGCTTTCTTT. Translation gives CASSRTGIDESAFF.